This TCR beta chain emerged from a study of T cell repertoires in cytomegalovirus infection. Turning to the study itself: Peptides in the study included HLA-C-restricted and HLA-B-restricted CMV epitopes. Indicated by public TCR beta signatures were CMV infection and matching HLA type. Study observations and caveats: Identification of carriers of CMV plus the relevant HLA was performed using cumulative public TCR beta family frequency. Dominant in the ex vivo response were TCR beta clonotypes restricted by HLA-C and specific for CMV.

TCRdb reprocessed the reads with MiXCR, giving one entry per CDR3 protein. The sample includes fewer than 350,000 distinct CDR3 sequences, around 29% of them seen just once. In germline, CDR1 is MNHNY, CDR2 SVGAGI (reference sequence). CDR3 length: 17 amino acids. With V trimmed by 0 bases and J by 5 bases, 11 bases remained unmatched. This clonotype was recorded a few times. Its antigen remains unknown. J is TRBJ2-7 and V is TRBV6-6, with 9 nucleotides matching TRBD2. The source of this sequence is a human donor in good health (CMV status not recorded). Some clones in this sample may be carry-over from other donors' samples. The source was cultured PBMCs, collected from culture after CMV antigen stimulation. The CDR3 here is CASSYSSSSGSLHEQYF. The CDR3 coding sequence is TGTGCCAGCAGTTACTCTTCTAGTAGCGGGAGCCTCCACGAGCAGTACTTC.